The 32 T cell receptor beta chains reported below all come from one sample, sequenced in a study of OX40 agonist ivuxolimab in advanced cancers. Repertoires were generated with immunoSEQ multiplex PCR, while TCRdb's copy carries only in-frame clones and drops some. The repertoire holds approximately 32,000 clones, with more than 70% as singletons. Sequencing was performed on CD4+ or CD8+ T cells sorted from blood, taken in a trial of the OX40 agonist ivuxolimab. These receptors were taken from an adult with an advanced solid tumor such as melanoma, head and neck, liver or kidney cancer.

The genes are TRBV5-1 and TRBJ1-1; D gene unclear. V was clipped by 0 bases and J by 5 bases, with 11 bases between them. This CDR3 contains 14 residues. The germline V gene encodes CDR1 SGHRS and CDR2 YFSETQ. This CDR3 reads CASSLDGRNTEAFF. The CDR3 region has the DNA TGCGCCAGCAGCTTGGACGGCAGAAATACTGAAGCTTTCTTT. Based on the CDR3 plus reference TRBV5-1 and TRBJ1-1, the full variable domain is KAGVTQTPRYLIKTRGQQVTLSCSPISGHRSVSWYQQTPGQGLQFLFEYFSETQRNKGNFPGRFSGRQFSNSRSEMNVSTLELGDSALYLCASSLDGRNTEAFFGQGTRLTVV.

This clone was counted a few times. The CDR3 DNA follows: TGTGCCAGCAGTCGAGAGCCGACAGGGTGGGCTGAGCAGTTCTTC. This gives the protein CASSREPTGWAEQFF. The J gene is TRBJ2-1, the V gene TRBV27; 7 bases are a match to TRBD1. Germline values: CDR1 MNHEY, CDR2 SMNVEV (reference sequence). The V segment lost 5 bases and the J segment 9 bases; nucleotides outside the gene matches: 13. CDR3 length: 15 amino acids.

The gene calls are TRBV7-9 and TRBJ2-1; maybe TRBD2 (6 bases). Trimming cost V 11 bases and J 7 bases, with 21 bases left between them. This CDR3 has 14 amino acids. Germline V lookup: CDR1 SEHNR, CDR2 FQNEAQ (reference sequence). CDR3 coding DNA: TGTGCCGCTGTGGGGGACTCCGAGGTTAATGAGCAGTTCTTC. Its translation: CAAVGDSEVNEQFF.

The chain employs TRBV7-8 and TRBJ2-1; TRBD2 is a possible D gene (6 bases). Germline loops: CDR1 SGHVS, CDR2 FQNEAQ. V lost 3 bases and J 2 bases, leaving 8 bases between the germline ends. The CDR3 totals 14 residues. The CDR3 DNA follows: TGTGCCAGCAGCTTGGGACTCCCCTACAATGAGCAGTTCTTC. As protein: CASSLGLPYNEQFF.

The CDR3 region is CASSPERNQPQHF. DNA for the CDR3: TGTGCCAGCTCACCCGAGAGGAATCAGCCCCAGCATTTT. The V and J genes are TRBV18 and TRBJ1-5; D unresolved. Germline lookup yields CDR1 KGHSH and CDR2 LQKENI. Trimming left V 3 bases short and J 4 bases short, with 7 bases between. This CDR3 region has 13 residues.

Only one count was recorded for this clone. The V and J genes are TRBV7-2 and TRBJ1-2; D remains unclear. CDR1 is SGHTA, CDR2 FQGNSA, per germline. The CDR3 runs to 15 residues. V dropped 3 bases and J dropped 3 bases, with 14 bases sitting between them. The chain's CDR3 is CASSFDTAPHYGYTF. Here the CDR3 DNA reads TGTGCCAGCAGCTTCGACACCGCACCTCACTATGGCTACACCTTC.

As DNA, the CDR3 is TGTGCCAGCAGCTTAGATATTGGGACCCAGTACTTC. Translation: CASSLDIGTQYF. This sequence joins TRBV7-2 and TRBJ2-5; D is ambiguous. Trimming stripped 1 base from V and 7 bases from J, with 7 bases between. Germline-derived CDR1 and CDR2 are SGHTA and FQGNSA. The CDR3 is made up of 12 amino acids. Looking up the rest from reference TRBV7-2 and TRBJ2-5 gives the full variable domain: GAGVSQSPSNKVTEKGKDVELRCDPISGHTALYWYRQSLGQGLEFLIYFQGNSAPDKSGLPSDRFSAERTGGSVSTLTIQRTQQEDSAVYLCASSLDIGTQYFGPGTRLLVL.

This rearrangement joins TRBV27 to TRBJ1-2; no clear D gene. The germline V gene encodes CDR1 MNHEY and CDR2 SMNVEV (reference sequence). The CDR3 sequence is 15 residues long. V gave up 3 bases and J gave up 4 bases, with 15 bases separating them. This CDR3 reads CASSFRSGPTYGYTF. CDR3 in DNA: TGTGCCAGCAGTTTCCGATCGGGCCCGACCTATGGCTACACCTTC.

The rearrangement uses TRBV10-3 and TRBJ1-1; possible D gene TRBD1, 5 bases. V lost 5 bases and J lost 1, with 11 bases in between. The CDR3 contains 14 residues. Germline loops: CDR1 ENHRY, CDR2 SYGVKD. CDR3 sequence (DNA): TGTGCCATCAGTACCGGGACGGAGAACACTGAAGCTTTCTTT. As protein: CAISTGTENTEAFF.

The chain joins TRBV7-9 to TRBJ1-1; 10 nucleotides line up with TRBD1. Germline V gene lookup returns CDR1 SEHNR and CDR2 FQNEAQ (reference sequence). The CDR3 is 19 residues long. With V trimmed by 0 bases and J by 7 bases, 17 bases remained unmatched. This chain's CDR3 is CASSLAKIGQGVLTGEAFF. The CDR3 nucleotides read TGTGCCAGCAGCTTAGCCAAGATAGGACAGGGGGTTCTTACCGGTGAAGCTTTCTTT.

CDR3 nucleotides: TGTGCCAGCACCCCCTCGGGGGATAATGAAAAACTGTTTTTT. Protein: CASTPSGDNEKLFF. The rearrangement joins TRBV7-9 to TRBJ1-4; tentatively, D is TRBD1 (5 bases). The V and J ends lost 7 bases and 4 bases respectively, with 13 bases between them. The CDR3 covers 14 residues. Germline V lookup: CDR1 SEHNR, CDR2 FQNEAQ (reference sequence).

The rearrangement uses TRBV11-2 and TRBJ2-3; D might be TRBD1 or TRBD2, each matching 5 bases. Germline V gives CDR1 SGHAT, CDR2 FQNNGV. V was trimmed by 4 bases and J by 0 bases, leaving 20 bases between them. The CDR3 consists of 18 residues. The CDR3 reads CASSSQSRGRLSTDTQYF. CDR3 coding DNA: TGTGCCAGCAGCTCTCAAAGTCGGGGCCGTCTTAGCACAGATACGCAGTATTTT.

CDR3 in DNA: TGTGCCAGCTCGGGTGGCAGGACTAGCGCGTACGAGCAGTACTTC. Its translation: CASSGGRTSAYEQYF. V gene TRBV18 combines with J gene TRBJ2-7, with 9 bases fitting TRBD2. The V segment lost 6 bases and the J segment 4 bases; nucleotides outside the gene matches: 10. Germline CDR1 is KGHSH and CDR2 is LQKENI. CDR3 length: 15 amino acids.

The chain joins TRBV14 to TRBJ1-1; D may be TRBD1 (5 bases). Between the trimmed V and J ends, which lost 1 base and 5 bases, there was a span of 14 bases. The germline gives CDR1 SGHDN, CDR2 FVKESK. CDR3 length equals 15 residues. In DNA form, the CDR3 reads TGTGCCAGCAGCCAAGCCCCCCAGGGTGTGACTGAAGCTTTCTTT. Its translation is CASSQAPQGVTEAFF.

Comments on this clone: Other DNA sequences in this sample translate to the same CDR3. The CDR3 DNA follows: TGTGCCATACAACAGGGGACTCTTTCCTACGAGCAGTACTTC. Translating gives CAIQQGTLSYEQYF. The V and J genes are TRBV10-3 and TRBJ2-7; TRBD1 is a possible D gene (7 bases). Trimming took off 9 bases at V and 1 base at J, with 16 bases between the two ends. The CDR3 extends over 14 amino acids. Looked up from germline, CDR1 is ENHRY and CDR2 is SYGVKD.

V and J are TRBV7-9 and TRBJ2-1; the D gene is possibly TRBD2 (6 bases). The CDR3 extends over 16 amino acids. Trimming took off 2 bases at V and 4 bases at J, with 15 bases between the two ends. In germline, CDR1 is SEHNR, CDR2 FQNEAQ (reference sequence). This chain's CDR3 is CASSLKAGSGYNEQFF. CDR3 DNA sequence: TGTGCCAGCAGCTTAAAGGCCGGGAGCGGGTACAATGAGCAGTTCTTC. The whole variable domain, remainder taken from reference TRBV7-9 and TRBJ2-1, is DTGVSQNPRHKITKRGQNVTFRCDPISEHNRLYWYRQTLGQGPEFLTYFQNEAQLEKSRLLSDRFSAERPKGSFSTLEIQRTEQGDSAMYLCASSLKAGSGYNEQFFGPGTRLTVL.

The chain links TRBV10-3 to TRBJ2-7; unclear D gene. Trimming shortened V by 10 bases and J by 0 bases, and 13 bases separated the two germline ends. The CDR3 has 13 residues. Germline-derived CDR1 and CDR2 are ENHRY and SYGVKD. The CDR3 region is CATPPKSSYEQYF. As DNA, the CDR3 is TGTGCCACGCCACCAAAAAGCTCCTACGAGCAGTACTTC.

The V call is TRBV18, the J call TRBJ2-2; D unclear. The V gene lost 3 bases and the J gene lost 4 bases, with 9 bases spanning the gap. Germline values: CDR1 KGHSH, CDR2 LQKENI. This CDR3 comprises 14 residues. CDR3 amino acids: CASSPTHGTGELFF. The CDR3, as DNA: TGTGCCAGCTCACCGACTCATGGCACCGGGGAGCTGTTTTTT.

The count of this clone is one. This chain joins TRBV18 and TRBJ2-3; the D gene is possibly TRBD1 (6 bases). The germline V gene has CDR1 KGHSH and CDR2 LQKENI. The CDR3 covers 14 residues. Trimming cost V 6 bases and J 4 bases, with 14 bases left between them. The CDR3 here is CASSSQGRADTQYF. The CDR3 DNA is TGTGCCAGCTCCTCGCAGGGGAGAGCAGATACGCAGTATTTT.

This CDR3 reads CASSVGQSTDTQYF. For the CDR3, the DNA is TGTGCCAGCAGCGTGGGACAGAGCACAGATACGCAGTATTTT. The chain carries TRBV7-9 and TRBJ2-3; TRBD1 agrees at 7 bases. The CDR3 is made up of 14 amino acids. The ends lost 5 bases at V and 0 bases at J; junction bases unmatched: 2. Germline V gives CDR1 SEHNR, CDR2 FQNEAQ (reference sequence).

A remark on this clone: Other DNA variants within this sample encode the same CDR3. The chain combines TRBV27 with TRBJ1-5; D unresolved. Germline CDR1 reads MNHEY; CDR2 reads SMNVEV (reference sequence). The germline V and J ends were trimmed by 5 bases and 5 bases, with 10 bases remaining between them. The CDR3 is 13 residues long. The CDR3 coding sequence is TGTGCCAGCAGTCTCCTCGGTGATCAGCCCCAGCATTTT. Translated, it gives CASSLLGDQPQHF.

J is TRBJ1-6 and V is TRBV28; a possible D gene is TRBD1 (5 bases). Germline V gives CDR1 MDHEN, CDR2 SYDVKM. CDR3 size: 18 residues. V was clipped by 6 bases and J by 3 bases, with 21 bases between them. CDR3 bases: TGTGCCAGCAGGACCCCTCGCAGGGAAAAAAACTATAATTCACCCCTCCACTTT. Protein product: CASRTPRREKNYNSPLHF. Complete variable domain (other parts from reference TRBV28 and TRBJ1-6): DVKVTQSSRYLVKRTGEKVFLECVQDMDHENMFWYRQDPGLGLRLIYFSYDVKMKEKGDIPEGYSVSREKKERFSLILESASTNQTSMYLCASRTPRREKNYNSPLHFGNGTRLTVT.

The CDR3 DNA reads TGCGCCAGCAGCCAAGATCGAGTCAGCACGGGCTCACCCCTCCACTTT. Protein sequence: CASSQDRVSTGSPLHF. This chain links TRBV4-3 with TRBJ1-6; no clear D. CDR3 size: 16 residues. Germline assignment: CDR1 LGHNA and CDR2 YSLEER. Trimming cost V 0 bases and J 10 bases, with 16 bases left between them.

CDR3 nucleotide sequence: TGTGCCAGCAGCTTATTACCATCGGACGAGCAGTACTTC. Protein sequence: CASSLLPSDEQYF. The chain combines TRBV7-9 with TRBJ2-7; D is unclear. The CDR3 contains 13 residues. The germline V and J ends were trimmed by 2 bases and 5 bases, with 10 bases remaining between them. The germline gives CDR1 SEHNR, CDR2 FQNEAQ (reference sequence).

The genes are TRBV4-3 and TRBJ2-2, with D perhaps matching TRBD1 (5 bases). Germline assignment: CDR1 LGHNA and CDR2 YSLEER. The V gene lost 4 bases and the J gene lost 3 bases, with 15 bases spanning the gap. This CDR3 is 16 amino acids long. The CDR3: CASSPLGRAHTGELFF. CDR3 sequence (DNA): TGCGCCAGCAGCCCCCTCGGCAGGGCCCACACCGGGGAGCTGTTTTTT.

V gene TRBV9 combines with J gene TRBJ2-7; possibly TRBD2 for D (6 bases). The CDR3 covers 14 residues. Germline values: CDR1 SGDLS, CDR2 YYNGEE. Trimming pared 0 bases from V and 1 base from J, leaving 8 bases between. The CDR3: CASSVAAGSYEQYF. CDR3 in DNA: TGTGCCAGCAGCGTAGCTGCGGGGTCCTACGAGCAGTACTTC.

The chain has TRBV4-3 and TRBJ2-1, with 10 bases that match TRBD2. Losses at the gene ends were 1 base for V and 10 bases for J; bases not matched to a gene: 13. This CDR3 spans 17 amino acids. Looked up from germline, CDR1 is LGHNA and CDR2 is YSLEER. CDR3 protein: CASSQVSRLAGVGEQFF. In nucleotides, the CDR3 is TGCGCCAGCAGCCAAGTATCTCGGCTAGCGGGAGTCGGGGAGCAGTTCTTC.

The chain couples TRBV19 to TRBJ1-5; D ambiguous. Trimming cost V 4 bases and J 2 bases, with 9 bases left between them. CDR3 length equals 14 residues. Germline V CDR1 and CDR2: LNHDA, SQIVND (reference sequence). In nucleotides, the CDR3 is TGTGCCAGTAGTAGGACGTCGGGCAATCAGCCCCAGCATTTT. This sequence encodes CASSRTSGNQPQHF.

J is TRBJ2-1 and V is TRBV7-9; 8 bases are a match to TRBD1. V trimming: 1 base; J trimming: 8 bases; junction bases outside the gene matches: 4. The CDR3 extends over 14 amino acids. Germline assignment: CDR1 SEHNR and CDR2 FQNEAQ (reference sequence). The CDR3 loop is CASSLDRGFDEQFF. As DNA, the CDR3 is TGTGCCAGCAGCTTAGACAGGGGGTTCGATGAGCAGTTCTTC.

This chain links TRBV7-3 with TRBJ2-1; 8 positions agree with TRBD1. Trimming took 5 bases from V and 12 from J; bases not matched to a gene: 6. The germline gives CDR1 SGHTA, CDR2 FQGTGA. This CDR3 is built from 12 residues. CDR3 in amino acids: CASSEATGAQFF. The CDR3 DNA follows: TGTGCCAGCAGCGAAGCGACAGGGGCGCAGTTCTTC.

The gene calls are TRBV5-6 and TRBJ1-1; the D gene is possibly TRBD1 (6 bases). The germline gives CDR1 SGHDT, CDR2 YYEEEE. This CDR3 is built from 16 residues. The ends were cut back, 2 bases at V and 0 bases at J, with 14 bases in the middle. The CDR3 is CASSLLRGHLNTEAFF. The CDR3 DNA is TGTGCCAGCAGCTTACTCAGGGGCCACCTGAACACTGAAGCTTTCTTT.

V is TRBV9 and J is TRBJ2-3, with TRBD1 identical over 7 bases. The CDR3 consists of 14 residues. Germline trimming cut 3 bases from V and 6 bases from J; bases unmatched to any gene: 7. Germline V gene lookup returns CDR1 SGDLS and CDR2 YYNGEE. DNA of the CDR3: TGTGCCAGCAGCGACCTACAGGGGCTCGATACGCAGTATTTT. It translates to CASSDLQGLDTQYF.